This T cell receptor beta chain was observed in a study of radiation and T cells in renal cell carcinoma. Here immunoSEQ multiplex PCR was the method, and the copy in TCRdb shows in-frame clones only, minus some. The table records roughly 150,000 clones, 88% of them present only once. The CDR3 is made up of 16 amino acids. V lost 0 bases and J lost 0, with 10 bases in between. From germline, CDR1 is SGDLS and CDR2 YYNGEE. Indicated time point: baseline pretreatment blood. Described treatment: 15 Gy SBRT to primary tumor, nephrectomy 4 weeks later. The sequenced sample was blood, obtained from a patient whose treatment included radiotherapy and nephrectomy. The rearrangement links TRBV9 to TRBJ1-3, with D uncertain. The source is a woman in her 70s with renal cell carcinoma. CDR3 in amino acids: CASSVASGGSGNTIYF. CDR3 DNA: TGTGCCAGCAGCGTAGCATCGGGCGGCTCTGGAAACACCATATATTTT.